This TCR beta chain was sequenced during a study of cytomegalovirus exposure and HLA in healthy donors. A remark on this clone: The antigen is undetermined.

PCR amplification relied on 60 Vbeta primers (plus 13 Jbeta primers). Generated by immunoSEQ multiplex PCR, the TCRdb table keeps only in-frame clones and is missing some. The table records about 200,000 clones, around 85% of them present only once. Germline trimming cut 5 bases from V and 4 bases from J; bases unmatched to any gene: 7. Germline CDR1 and CDR2: SGHAT and FQDESV (reference sequence). CDR3 size: 14 residues. General study findings and limits: In an earlier analysis, productive rearrangement rates for most beta V segments clustered near 87% or 30%. Upon later analysis, HLA-associated TCR beta chains proved more clonally expanded than other, equally common chains. Reportedly, TCR beta sequences accurately predicted HLA-A and HLA-B alleles in most subjects.

The sequenced material came from PBMCs. The clonotype originates from a man aged 50 to 59 in good health and CMV-seronegative. This rearrangement joins TRBV11-1 to TRBJ2-7; 8 nucleotides align to TRBD1. The CDR3 here is CASSNAGGGYEQYF. DNA for the CDR3: TGTGCCAGCAGCAACGCAGGGGGCGGGTACGAGCAGTACTTC.